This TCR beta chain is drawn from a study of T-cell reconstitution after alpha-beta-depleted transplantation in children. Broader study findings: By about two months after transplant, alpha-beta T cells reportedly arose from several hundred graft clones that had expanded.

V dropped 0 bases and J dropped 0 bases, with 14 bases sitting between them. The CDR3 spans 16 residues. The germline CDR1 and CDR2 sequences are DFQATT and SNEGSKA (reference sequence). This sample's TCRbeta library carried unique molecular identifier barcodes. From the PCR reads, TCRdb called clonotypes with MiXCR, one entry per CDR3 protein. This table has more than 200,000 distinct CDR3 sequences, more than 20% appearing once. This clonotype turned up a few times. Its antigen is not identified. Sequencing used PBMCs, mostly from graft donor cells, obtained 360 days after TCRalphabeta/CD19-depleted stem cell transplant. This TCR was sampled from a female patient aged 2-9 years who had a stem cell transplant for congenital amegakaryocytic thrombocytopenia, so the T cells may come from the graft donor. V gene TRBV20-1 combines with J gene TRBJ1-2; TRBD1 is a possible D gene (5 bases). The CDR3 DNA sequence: TGCAGTGCTAGAGATGCGGCAGGGTCAGCTAACTATGGCTACACCTTC. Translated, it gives CSARDAAGSANYGYTF.